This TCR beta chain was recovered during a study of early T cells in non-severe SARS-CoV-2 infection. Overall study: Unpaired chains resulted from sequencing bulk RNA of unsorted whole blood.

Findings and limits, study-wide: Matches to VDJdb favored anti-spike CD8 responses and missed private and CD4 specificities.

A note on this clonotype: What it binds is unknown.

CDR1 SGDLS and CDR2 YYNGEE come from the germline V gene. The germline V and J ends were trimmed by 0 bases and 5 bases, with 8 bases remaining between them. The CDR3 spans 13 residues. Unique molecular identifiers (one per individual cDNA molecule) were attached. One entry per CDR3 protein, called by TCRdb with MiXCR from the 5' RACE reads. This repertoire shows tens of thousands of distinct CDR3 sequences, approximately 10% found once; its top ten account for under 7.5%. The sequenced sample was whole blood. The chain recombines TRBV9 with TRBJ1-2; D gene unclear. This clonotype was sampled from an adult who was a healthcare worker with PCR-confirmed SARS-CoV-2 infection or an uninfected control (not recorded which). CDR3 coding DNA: TGTGCCAGCAGCGTAGGGGATCCATATGGCTACACCTTC. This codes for CASSVGDPYGYTF.